These 22 T cell receptor beta chains originate from one sample sequenced in a study of CD8 T cells in Susac syndrome. About 0.45 to 1 ug RNA was reverse transcribed with random hexamers. In TCRdb, the immunoSEQ multiplex PCR reads were re-called with MiXCR into one record per CDR3 protein. This repertoire shows about 80,000 distinct CDR3 sequences, 96% found once; its top ten account for approximately 0.42%. Sequencing used CD8+ T cells from PBMCs. These TCRs come from a human donor with Susac syndrome.

This chain uses TRBV2 with TRBJ2-1; D unclear. Germline-derived CDR1 and CDR2 are SNHLY and FYNNEI. This CDR3 contains 14 residues. V lost 4 bases to trimming and J lost 0 bases, with 7 bases between them. The CDR3 loop reads CASSADGSYNEQFF. CDR3 coding DNA: TGTGCCAGCAGTGCGGACGGCTCCTACAATGAGCAGTTCTTC.

The rearrangement links TRBV20-1 to TRBJ2-2, with TRBD1 as a possible D gene (5 bases). Trimming removed 2 bases from V and 2 bases from J, with 21 bases in between. The CDR3 sequence is 18 residues long. The V gene's germline CDR1 is DFQATT and CDR2 SNEGSKA (reference sequence). CDR3 bases: TGCAGTGCTAGACCCGCAGGGTCCAGCCCGCCCAACACCGGGGAGCTGTTTTTT. Protein sequence: CSARPAGSSPPNTGELFF.

V gene TRBV20-1 combines with J gene TRBJ1-3; D is perhaps TRBD1 (6 bases). CDR3 length equals 15 residues. Trimming cost V 3 bases and J 0 bases, with 12 bases left between them. Germline assignment: CDR1 DFQATT and CDR2 SNEGSKA (reference sequence). The CDR3 spells CSARGAPNSGNTIYF. CDR3 bases: TGCAGTGCTAGGGGGGCTCCGAACTCTGGAAACACCATATATTTT.

The chain's CDR3 is CASSNRASMNTEAFF. CDR3 nucleotides: TGTGCCAGCAGCAACCGCGCATCCATGAACACTGAAGCTTTCTTT. The J gene is TRBJ1-1, the V gene TRBV5-4; D call uncertain. The CDR3 loop spans 15 amino acids. Trimming pared 4 bases from V and 0 bases from J, leaving 13 bases between. Germline-derived CDR1 and CDR2 are SGHNT and YYREEE (reference sequence).

The gene calls are TRBV10-3 and TRBJ2-2; D perhaps matches TRBD1 (5 bases). CDR3 size: 17 residues. Germline V gene lookup returns CDR1 ENHRY and CDR2 SYGVKD. Trimming pared 4 bases from V and 0 bases from J, leaving 15 bases between. The CDR3: CAISGTTEPANTGELFF. The CDR3 bases are TGTGCCATCAGTGGGACGACAGAACCGGCGAACACCGGGGAGCTGTTTTTT.

This clonotype was detected once. The chain uses TRBV19 and TRBJ1-5; 7 nucleotides agree with TRBD1. The CDR3 runs to 14 residues. CDR1 and CDR2 (germline): LNHDA, SQIVND (reference sequence). V trimming: 4 bases; J trimming: 5 bases; junction bases outside the gene matches: 5. CDR3 amino acids: CASSSRGSHQPQHF. CDR3 bases: TGTGCCAGTAGTAGCAGGGGGAGTCATCAGCCCCAGCATTTT.

The chain recombines TRBV4-1 with TRBJ2-3; 13 bases align to TRBD2. The CDR3 spans 16 residues. J gave up 5 bases and V 1 base, and 3 bases lay outside the gene matches. Germline loops: CDR1 MGHRA, CDR2 YSYEKL. The CDR3 sequence is CASSQAGTSGVDTQYF. CDR3 nucleotides: TGCGCCAGCAGCCAAGCCGGGACTAGCGGGGTAGATACGCAGTATTTT.

The V call is TRBV27, the J call TRBJ2-1, with a weak D call TRBD2 (5 bases). Trimming took off 6 bases at V and 8 bases at J, with 11 bases between the two ends. Per germline, CDR1 MNHEY and CDR2 SMNVEV (reference sequence). This CDR3 comprises 12 residues. This CDR3 reads CASSPRADEQFF. DNA for the CDR3: TGTGCCAGCAGCCCGCGGGCCGATGAGCAGTTCTTC.

The chain employs TRBV29-1 and TRBJ2-5; D assignment may be TRBD1 or TRBD2 (6 bases each). V lost 3 bases and J 9 bases, leaving 14 bases between the germline ends. Germline assignment: CDR1 SQVTM and CDR2 ANQGSEA. The CDR3 length is 12 residues. CDR3 loop: CSVDGGTLAQYF. The DNA of the CDR3 is TGCAGCGTTGACGGGGGCACCTTGGCCCAGTACTTC. The entire variable domain, with the rest obtained from reference TRBV29-1 and TRBJ2-5, is as follows: SAVISQKPSRDICQRGTSLTIQCQVDSQVTMMFWYRQQPGQSLTLIATANQGSEATYESGFVIDKFPISRPNLTFSTLTVSNMSPEDSSIYLCSVDGGTLAQYFGPGTRLLVL.

This chain connects TRBV30 to TRBJ2-7, with 7 positions matching TRBD1. CDR1 is GTSNPN and CDR2 is SVGIG in the germline V gene (reference sequence). The CDR3 contains 13 residues. Trimming took 3 bases from V and 6 from J; bases not matched to a gene: 8. CDR3 nucleotides: TGTGCCTGGAGCCCCGGGACAGCGCTCGAGCAGTACTTC. This encodes CAWSPGTALEQYF.

The chain combines TRBV28 with TRBJ2-5; TRBD1 agrees at 9 bases. The CDR3 runs to 15 residues. V gave up 5 bases and J gave up 5 bases; unmatched junction bases: 9. The germline gives CDR1 MDHEN, CDR2 SYDVKM. CDR3 sequence (DNA): TGTGCCAGCAGTCTCACAGGGGACAGGGAGGAGACCCAGTACTTC. Its translation: CASSLTGDREETQYF.

The chain links TRBV3-1 to TRBJ2-5, with 8 bases that match TRBD1. Germline values: CDR1 LGHDT, CDR2 YNNKEL (reference sequence). Germline trimming cut 4 bases from V and 5 bases from J; bases unmatched to any gene: 12. The CDR3 is 16 amino acids. Here the CDR3 reads CASSPSGDRSSETQYF. The CDR3 nucleotides are TGTGCCAGCAGCCCTTCCGGGGACAGGTCATCCGAGACCCAGTACTTC.

This chain joins TRBV6-2 or TRBV6-3 and TRBJ2-6; no clear D. Germline V gene sequence: CDR1 MNHEY, CDR2 SVGEGT. V lost 0 bases and J 0 bases, leaving 15 bases between the germline ends. This CDR3 region has 19 residues. This chain's CDR3 is CASSYSPTAPDSGANVLTF. CDR3 DNA: TGTGCCAGCAGTTACTCCCCGACGGCCCCGGACTCTGGGGCCAACGTCCTGACTTTC.

This clonotype showed up just once. The V call is TRBV20-1, the J call TRBJ2-5, with D possibly called TRBD1 or TRBD2 (6 bases each). The V end lost 5 bases, the J end lost 3 bases, and 16 bases lay between the germline ends. The germline V gene has CDR1 DFQATT and CDR2 SNEGSKA (reference sequence). The CDR3 totals 14 residues. CDR3 DNA sequence: TGCAGTGCTTGCCAGCTGGAGGGGGAAGAGACCCAGTACTTC. Translating it yields CSACQLEGEETQYF.

This clonotype was seen a single time. The V call is TRBV3-1, the J call TRBJ1-6; possibly TRBD1 for D (5 bases). V was clipped by 4 bases and J by 14 bases, with 24 bases between them. This CDR3 is built from 16 residues. Per the germline V gene, CDR1 is LGHDT and CDR2 is YNNKEL (reference sequence). CDR3 DNA sequence: TGTGCCAGCAGCCGGAATATAGACAGCCCCCTTTTCGCCCTCCACTTT. Protein sequence: CASSRNIDSPLFALHF.

V is TRBV18 and J is TRBJ2-5; D unclear. V lost 2 bases and J 9 bases, leaving 13 bases between the germline ends. The CDR3 runs 13 residues. CDR1 is KGHSH, CDR2 LQKENI, per germline. The CDR3, as DNA: TGTGCCAGCTCACCATTGAGTCCCGAGGCCCAGTACTTC. Residues: CASSPLSPEAQYF.

This clonotype was detected a few times. This chain joins TRBV9 and TRBJ1-1; D remains unclear. Looked up from germline, CDR1 is SGDLS and CDR2 is YYNGEE. The length of the CDR3 is 15 residues. V lost 0 bases, J lost 4 bases, and 13 bases lay in between. For the CDR3, the DNA is TGTGCCAGCAGCGTAGAGGAGGGCTGGAGCACTGAAGCTTTCTTT. It encodes CASSVEEGWSTEAFF.

This clonotype was counted once. The chain recombines TRBV20-1 with TRBJ2-4; possibly TRBD1 or TRBD2 for D (5 bases each). Trimming took 4 bases from V and 0 from J, leaving 7 bases between them. The CDR3 is 13 residues long. Looked up from germline, CDR1 is DFQATT and CDR2 is SNEGSKA (reference sequence). This CDR3 is CSATGTAKNIQYF. The CDR3 DNA follows: TGCAGTGCTACCGGGACAGCCAAAAACATTCAGTACTTC.

The chain joins TRBV7-9 to TRBJ2-7, with TRBD2 identical over 8 bases. V lost 7 bases to trimming and J lost 6 bases; unmatched junction nucleotides: 8. Germline V gene data show CDR1 as SEHNR and CDR2 as FQNEAQ (reference sequence). The CDR3 loop spans 13 amino acids. This CDR3 is CASTPGGAGEQYV. CDR3 DNA: TGTGCCAGCACCCCCGGGGGGGCTGGCGAGCAGTACGTC.

The V call is TRBV29-1, the J call TRBJ1-1, with D possibly matching TRBD1 (6 bases). Germline V gives CDR1 SQVTM, CDR2 ANQGSEA. CDR3 size: 14 residues. The germline V and J ends were trimmed by 7 bases and 6 bases, with 21 bases remaining between them. CDR3 bases: TGCAGCGAATGTGAAGTTGGCAGGGGAGCTGAAGCTTTCTTT. Translated, it gives CSECEVGRGAEAFF.

The V call is TRBV15, the J call TRBJ2-7, with unresolved D. The CDR3 sequence is 15 residues long. The ends were cut back, 1 base at V and 3 bases at J, with 13 bases in the middle. CDR1 and CDR2 from the germline V gene are LNHNV and YYDKDF (reference sequence). As DNA, the CDR3 is TGTGCCACCAGCAGAGTAATATCCCAATACTACGAGCAGTACTTC. This codes for CATSRVISQYYEQYF.

This rearrangement joins TRBV24-1 to TRBJ2-5, with TRBD1 identical over 8 bases. The CDR3 loop spans 15 amino acids. The germline V gene encodes CDR1 KGHDR and CDR2 SFDVKD. J was trimmed by 5 bases and V by 4 bases; bases with no gene match: 8. This CDR3 reads CATSDPGGRLETQYF. DNA of the CDR3: TGTGCCACCAGTGACCCAGGGGGCCGGTTGGAGACCCAGTACTTC.